In this sample, the clone carrying this T cell receptor (beta chain) turned up a few times. Its antigen is still unknown. This sample stems from a study of blood T cell dynamics during melanoma immunotherapy. Study-wide context: Metastatic melanoma patients received first-line pembrolizumab or nivolumab plus ipilimumab.

Sample time point: pre-treatment baseline. Prior systemic cancer therapy, immunosuppressant use and other active malignancies excluded patients. Each bulk PBMC sample had about 350 ng DNA loaded. Measured with immunoSEQ multiplex PCR; TCRdb has only the in-frame clones, and not every one. This sample yields around 1,500 clones, of which approximately 84% are seen a single time; roughly 54% belongs to the top ten. The V segment lost 3 bases and the J segment 4 bases; nucleotides outside the gene matches: 6. The CDR3 loop spans 15 amino acids. Germline V lookup: CDR1 SGHTA, CDR2 FQGNSA. General observations from the study: Disease-control patients' PBMC repertoires became either more clonal or more diverse at W3.

Source: blood, taken from a patient treated with checkpoint blockade. This TCR was recovered from a human donor with melanoma. The chain couples TRBV7-2 to TRBJ1-5, with TRBD1 matching 7 bases. In DNA form, the CDR3 reads TGTGCCAGCAGCTTCCGACAGGGTGGTAATCAGCCCCAGCATTTT. Translating it yields CASSFRQGGNQPQHF.